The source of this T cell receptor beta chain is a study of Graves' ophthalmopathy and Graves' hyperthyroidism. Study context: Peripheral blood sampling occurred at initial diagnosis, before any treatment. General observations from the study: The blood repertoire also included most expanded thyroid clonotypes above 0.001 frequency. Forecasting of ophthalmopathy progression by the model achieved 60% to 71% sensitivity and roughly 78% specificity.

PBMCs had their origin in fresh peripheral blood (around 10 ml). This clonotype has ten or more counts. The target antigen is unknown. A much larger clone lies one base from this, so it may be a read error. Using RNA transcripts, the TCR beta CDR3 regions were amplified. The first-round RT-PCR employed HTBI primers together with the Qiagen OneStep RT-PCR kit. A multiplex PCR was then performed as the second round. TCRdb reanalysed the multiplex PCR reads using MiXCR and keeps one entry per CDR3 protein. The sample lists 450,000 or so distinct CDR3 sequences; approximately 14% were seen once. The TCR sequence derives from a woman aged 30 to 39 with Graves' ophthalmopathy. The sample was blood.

The CDR3 nucleotides are TGTGCCAGCAGAAAACTAGCGGTCCAAGAGACCCAGTACTTC. This encodes CASRKLAVQETQYF. V usage is TRBV6-1 and J usage is TRBJ2-5; 8 nucleotides match TRBD2. Losses at the gene ends were 6 bases for V and 1 base for J; bases not matched to a gene: 4. Germline lookup yields CDR1 MNHNS and CDR2 SASEGT. The CDR3 spans 14 residues.